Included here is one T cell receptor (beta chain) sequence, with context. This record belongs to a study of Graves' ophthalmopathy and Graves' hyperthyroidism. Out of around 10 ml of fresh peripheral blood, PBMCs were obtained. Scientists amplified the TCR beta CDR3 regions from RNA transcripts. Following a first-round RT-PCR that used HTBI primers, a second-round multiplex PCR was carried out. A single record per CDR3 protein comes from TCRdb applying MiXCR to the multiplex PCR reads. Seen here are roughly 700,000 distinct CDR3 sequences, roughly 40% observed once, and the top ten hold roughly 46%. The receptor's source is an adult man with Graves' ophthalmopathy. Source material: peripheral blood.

CDR3 loop: CSVLQGNGNTF. The DNA of the CDR3 is TGCAGCGTCCTCCAGGGGAATGGAAACACCTTC. V and J are TRBV29-1 and TRBJ1-2; D possibly corresponds to TRBD1 (6 bases). The CDR3 runs to 11 residues. Germline CDR1 and CDR2: SQVTM and ANQGSEA. V lost 6 bases to trimming and J lost 12 bases, with 17 bases between them.